These 24 T cell receptor beta chains came from one sample sequenced in a study of a mutant IDH1 vaccine in newly diagnosed glioma. No antigen is known for these receptors. Sequencing was performed with immunoSEQ multiplex PCR; in TCRdb, only in-frame clones are kept and a portion is missing. The sample records over 30,000 clones, over 50% being singletons. Time point reported: week 5, during vaccination. Vaccine doses each comprised 300 ug of mutant IDH1 20-mer peptide, with topical imiquimod. This sample comprised PBMCs, obtained from a glioma patient whose treatment included an IDH1 peptide vaccine. The receptor set was obtained from a woman aged 18-29 years with glioma.

This clone has only a few counts. V usage is TRBV13 and J usage is TRBJ2-7; 7 bases fit TRBD1. With V trimmed by 2 bases and J by 0 bases, 7 bases remained unmatched. The CDR3 spans 16 residues. From germline, CDR1 is PRHDT and CDR2 FYEKMQ (reference sequence). This CDR3 reads CASSLRTGQLSYEQYF. CDR3 in DNA: TGTGCCAGCAGCTTACGGACGGGACAGCTCTCCTACGAGCAGTACTTC. The full variable domain, with the rest looked up from reference TRBV13 and TRBJ2-7, is AAGVIQSPRHLIKEKRETATLKCYPIPRHDTVYWYQQGPGQDPQFLISFYEKMQSDKGSIPDRFSAQQFSDYHSELNMSSLELGDSALYFCASSLRTGQLSYEQYFGPGTRLTVT.

This chain joins TRBV7-9 and TRBJ2-2; D perhaps matches TRBD2 (5 bases). V lost 4 bases and J lost 1, with 13 bases in between. Germline loops: CDR1 SEHNR, CDR2 FQNEAQ (reference sequence). There are 16 residues in the CDR3. The CDR3 DNA is TGTGCCAGCAGCTCCGGACTTGACCGGAACACCGGGGAGCTGTTTTTT. It translates to CASSSGLDRNTGELFF.

This clone was observed a few times. This sequence joins TRBV5-4 and TRBJ2-2, with 7 nucleotides matching TRBD2. CDR1 and CDR2 from the germline V gene are SGHNT and YYREEE (reference sequence). The CDR3 consists of 16 residues. V lost 4 bases, J lost 1 base, and 7 bases stayed unmatched. Written as DNA, the CDR3 is TGTGCCAGCAGCCCGTTAGCGGGTGGGAACACCGGGGAGCTGTTTTTT. This codes for CASSPLAGGNTGELFF.

This clone is deemed medium-sized. The sample has other DNA sequences that encode this CDR3 too. The gene calls are TRBV7-2 and TRBJ1-5; D ambiguous. The CDR3 consists of 15 residues. Trimming removed 1 base from V and 0 bases from J, with 7 bases in between. Per the germline V gene, CDR1 is SGHTA and CDR2 is FQGNSA. The CDR3 spells CASSLVPNSNQPQHF. DNA for the CDR3: TGTGCCAGCAGCTTAGTGCCGAATAGCAATCAGCCCCAGCATTTT.

The rearrangement links TRBV27 to TRBJ1-1; TRBD1 matches 8 bases. With 6 bases clipped from V and 0 bases from J, the junction kept 3 bases outside the gene matches. There are 14 residues in the CDR3. Germline V CDR1 and CDR2: MNHEY, SMNVEV (reference sequence). The CDR3 DNA reads as TGTGCCAGCAGGATGGGACAGGTGAACACTGAAGCTTTCTTT. This codes for CASRMGQVNTEAFF.

The chain recombines TRBV4-3 with TRBJ2-3; weak D call: TRBD2 (5 bases). The CDR3 length is 15 residues. The germline V gene encodes CDR1 LGHNA and CDR2 YSLEER. V was shortened by 6 bases and J by 2 bases, with 15 bases between the two germline ends. CDR3 residues: CASSQRKVFTDTQYF. The CDR3, as DNA: TGCGCCAGCAGTCAGCGGAAGGTATTCACAGATACGCAGTATTTT.

This clone has a handful of counts. The chain uses TRBV29-1 and TRBJ2-7; 10 nucleotides line up with TRBD2. V was clipped by 2 bases and J by 5 bases; unmatched bases: 3. The length of the CDR3 is 13 residues. Germline V gene sequence: CDR1 SQVTM, CDR2 ANQGSEA. Here the CDR3 DNA reads TGCAGCGTTGAAAGCGGGGGGGCCCACGAGCAGTACTTC. Its translation is CSVESGGAHEQYF.

The CDR3 loop reads CSVKPGTLNAGELFF. The CDR3 region has the DNA TGCAGCGTTAAGCCCGGGACCCTGAATGCCGGGGAGCTGTTTTTT. The chain links TRBV29-1 to TRBJ2-2, with D tentatively TRBD1 or TRBD2 (5 bases each). V shed 5 bases and J shed 6 bases, with 19 bases lying between them. The CDR3 extends over 15 amino acids. Germline V gene data show CDR1 as SQVTM and CDR2 as ANQGSEA.

In its sample, this clone was seen a few times. The V and J genes are TRBV19 and TRBJ1-1, with D tentatively TRBD1 (5 bases). Germline lookup yields CDR1 LNHDA and CDR2 SQIVND (reference sequence). The V and J ends lost 4 bases and 10 bases respectively, with 13 bases between them. The CDR3 spans 12 residues. In DNA, the CDR3 is TGTGCCAGTAGTACTCGGTTTGGGGGAGCTTTCTTT. Protein sequence: CASSTRFGGAFF.

A word on this clone: Other DNA sequences in the sample encode the same CDR3. The V and J genes are TRBV5-1 and TRBJ1-1; TRBD1 might be the D (5 bases). Germline V CDR1 and CDR2: SGHRS, YFSETQ. The germline V and J ends were trimmed by 0 bases and 3 bases, with 9 bases remaining between them. This CDR3 spans 14 amino acids. The CDR3 is CASSLGGADTEAFF. DNA of the CDR3: TGCGCCAGCAGCTTGGGAGGGGCGGACACTGAAGCTTTCTTT.

V is TRBV7-9 and J is TRBJ1-4; D remains ambiguous. The CDR3 runs to 15 residues. Trimming took off 5 bases at V and 8 bases at J, with 18 bases between the two ends. Per the germline V gene, CDR1 is SEHNR and CDR2 is FQNEAQ (reference sequence). This CDR3 is CASSMSEGSKEKLFF. For the CDR3, the DNA is TGTGCCAGCAGCATGTCGGAAGGGTCAAAGGAAAAACTGTTTTTT.

The chain joins TRBV2 to TRBJ1-6; maybe TRBD1 (6 bases). The germline CDR1 and CDR2 sequences are SNHLY and FYNNEI. CDR3 length equals 17 residues. Trimming stripped 1 base from V and 8 bases from J, with 18 bases between. This CDR3 reads CASSEEVVGAGDSPLHF. The CDR3 DNA follows: TGTGCCAGCAGTGAAGAGGTAGTAGGGGCAGGGGATTCACCCCTCCACTTT.

The chain couples TRBV18 to TRBJ2-5; 14 bases fit TRBD2. The junction had 6 bases not matched to a gene; V was cut back by 3 bases and J by 3 bases. This CDR3 comprises 17 residues. CDR1 KGHSH and CDR2 LQKENI come from the germline V gene. In nucleotides, the CDR3 is TGTGCCAGCTCACCCTTACCGGGACTAGCGGGAGAAGAGACCCAGTACTTC. This codes for CASSPLPGLAGEETQYF.

The chain couples TRBV19 to TRBJ2-3, with TRBD1 identical over 10 bases. The CDR3 spans 17 residues. Trimming removed 7 bases from V and 2 bases from J; junction bases left unmatched: 12. CDR1 and CDR2 (germline): LNHDA, SQIVND (reference sequence). This chain's CDR3 is CASTPGRGQGFTDTQYF. The CDR3 nucleotides are TGTGCCAGTACTCCGGGCCGGGGACAGGGGTTCACAGATACGCAGTATTTT.

This clone appeared once. The CDR3, as DNA: TGTGCCAGCAGTGACATCAAGGTCTATGGCTACACCTTC. It yields the protein CASSDIKVYGYTF. The chain couples TRBV6-4 to TRBJ1-2; D is uncertain. Germline V gene lookup returns CDR1 MRHNA and CDR2 SNTAGT. This CDR3 is 13 amino acids long. Trimming cost V 2 bases and J 4 bases, with 8 bases left between them.

In this sample, this clone turned up a few times. This chain links TRBV5-1 with TRBJ1-5, with D hard to call. V gave up 0 bases and J gave up 3 bases, with 7 bases separating them. CDR1 SGHRS and CDR2 YFSETQ come from the germline V gene. The CDR3 sequence is 14 residues long. CDR3 DNA sequence: TGCGCCAGCAGCTTGGGGGCAGACAATCAGCCCCAGCATTTT. Amino acids: CASSLGADNQPQHF.

The rearrangement links TRBV19 to TRBJ1-2; D remains ambiguous. Germline CDR1 reads LNHDA; CDR2 reads SQIVND (reference sequence). The CDR3 totals 14 residues. Trimming shortened V by 2 bases and J by 3 bases, and 10 bases separated the two germline ends. The CDR3, as DNA: TGTGCCAGTAGTATACCCAGGCGGGACTATGGCTACACCTTC. It encodes CASSIPRRDYGYTF. The full variable domain, with the rest looked up from reference TRBV19 and TRBJ1-2, is DGGITQSPKYLFRKEGQNVTLSCEQNLNHDAMYWYRQDPGQGLRLIYYSQIVNDFQKGDIAEGYSVSREKKESFPLTVTSAQKNPTAFYLCASSIPRRDYGYTFGSGTRLTVV.

The chain employs TRBV20-1 and TRBJ2-5; D call uncertain. This CDR3 region has 11 residues. V was shortened by 4 bases and J by 5 bases, with 8 bases between the two germline ends. CDR1 and CDR2 (germline): DFQATT, SNEGSKA (reference sequence). The CDR3 DNA sequence: TGCAGTGCTACGGTATCGGAGACCCAGTACTTC. Its translation: CSATVSETQYF.

The J gene is TRBJ2-1, the V gene TRBV5-8; the match to TRBD2 covers 7 bases. Germline CDR1 reads SGHTS; CDR2 reads YDEGEE. The CDR3 runs to 14 residues. Germline trimming cut 4 bases from V and 4 bases from J; bases unmatched to any gene: 5. Here the CDR3 reads CASSDEAGYNEQFF. CDR3 nucleotide sequence: TGTGCCAGCAGCGATGAAGCGGGATACAATGAGCAGTTCTTC. Full variable domain (rest looked up from reference TRBV5-8 and TRBJ2-1): EAGVTQSPTHLIKTRGQQATLRCSPISGHTSVYWYQQALGLGLQFLLWYDEGEERNRGNFPPRFSGRQFPNYSSELNVNALELEDSALYLCASSDEAGYNEQFFGPGTRLTVL.

This clone was recorded a few times. The chain recombines TRBV10-2 with TRBJ2-7; D not resolved. This CDR3 has 11 amino acids. Germline assignment: CDR1 WSHSY and CDR2 SAAADI. The ends were cut back, 3 bases at V and 4 bases at J, with 4 bases in the middle. This chain's CDR3 is CASSEGYEQYF. CDR3 DNA sequence: TGCGCCAGCAGTGAAGGGTACGAGCAGTACTTC.

The rearrangement joins TRBV2 to TRBJ1-3; D not certain. The CDR3 sequence is 17 residues long. Trimming removed 1 base from V and 0 bases from J, with 13 bases in between. Germline CDR1 reads SNHLY; CDR2 reads FYNNEI. The CDR3 DNA reads TGTGCCAGCAGTGAAGTAGCCCAGGCGATCTCTGGAAACACCATATATTTT. It encodes CASSEVAQAISGNTIYF.

The chain couples TRBV5-1 to TRBJ1-2, with TRBD1 identical over 8 bases. Losses at the gene ends were 2 bases for V and 10 bases for J; bases not matched to a gene: 7. Per germline, CDR1 SGHRS and CDR2 YFSETQ. The CDR3 runs 13 residues. The CDR3: CASSFAGQGVYTF. As DNA, the CDR3 is TGCGCCAGCAGCTTCGCTGGACAGGGCGTCTACACCTTC.

This clone was seen just once. The chain carries TRBV6-1 and TRBJ1-3; no clear D gene. The length of the CDR3 is 14 residues. The V gene's germline CDR1 is MNHNS and CDR2 SASEGT. V was clipped by 4 bases and J by 4 bases, with 11 bases between them. CDR3 bases: TGTGCCAGCAGTGGGTTCAATTCGGGAAACACCATATATTTT. Protein product: CASSGFNSGNTIYF.

The chain carries TRBV18 and TRBJ2-7; D is undetermined. This CDR3 comprises 15 residues. Germline lookup yields CDR1 KGHSH and CDR2 LQKENI. Trimming left V 2 bases short and J 0 bases short, with 11 bases between. The CDR3 region has the DNA TGTGCCAGCTCACCAACGGCAGTTAGCTCCTACGAGCAGTACTTC. Translating gives CASSPTAVSSYEQYF. The full variable domain, completed using reference TRBV18 and TRBJ2-7, is NAGVMQNPRHLVRRRGQEARLRCSPMKGHSHVYWYRQLPEEGLKFMVYLQKENIIDESGMPKERFSAEFPKEGPSILRIQQVVRGDSAAYFCASSPTAVSSYEQYFGPGTRLTVT.